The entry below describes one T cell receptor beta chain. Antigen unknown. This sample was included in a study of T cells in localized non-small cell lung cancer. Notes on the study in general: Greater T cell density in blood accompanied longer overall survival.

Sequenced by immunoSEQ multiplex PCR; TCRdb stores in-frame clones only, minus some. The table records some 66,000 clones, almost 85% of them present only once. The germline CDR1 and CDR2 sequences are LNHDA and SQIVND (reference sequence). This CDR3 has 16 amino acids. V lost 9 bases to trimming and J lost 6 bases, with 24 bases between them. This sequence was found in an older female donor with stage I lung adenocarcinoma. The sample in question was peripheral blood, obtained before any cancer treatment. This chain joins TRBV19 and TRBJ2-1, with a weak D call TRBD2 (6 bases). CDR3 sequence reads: CASQTIAAKGSNEQFF. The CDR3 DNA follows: TGTGCCAGCCAGACTATAGCGGCAAAGGGCTCCAATGAGCAGTTCTTC.